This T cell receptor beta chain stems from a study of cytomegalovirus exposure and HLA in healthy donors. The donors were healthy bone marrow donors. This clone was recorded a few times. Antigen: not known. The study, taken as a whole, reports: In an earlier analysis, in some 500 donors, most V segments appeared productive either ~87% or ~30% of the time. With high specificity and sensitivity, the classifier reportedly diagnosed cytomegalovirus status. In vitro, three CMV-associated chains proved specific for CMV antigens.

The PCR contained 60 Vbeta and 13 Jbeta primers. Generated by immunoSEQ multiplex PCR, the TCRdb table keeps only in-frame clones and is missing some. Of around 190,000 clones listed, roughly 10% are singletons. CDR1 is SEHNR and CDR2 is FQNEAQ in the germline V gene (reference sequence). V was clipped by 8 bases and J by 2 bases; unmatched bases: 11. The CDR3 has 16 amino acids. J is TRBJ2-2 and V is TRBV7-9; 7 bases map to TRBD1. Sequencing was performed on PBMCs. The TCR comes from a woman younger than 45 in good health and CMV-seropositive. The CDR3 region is CASRIMGQSNTGELFF. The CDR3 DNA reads TGTGCCAGCCGGATTATGGGACAGTCAAACACCGGGGAGCTGTTTTTT.